Shown below are 26 T cell receptor beta chains from a single sample sequenced in a study of blood T cells in healthy people across ages. The second PCR ran roughly 7 to 12 cycles with a sample-barcoded 5' primer and J-beta primers. TCRdb processed the 5' RACE reads anew with MiXCR; each CDR3 protein has one entry. The sample has 550,000 to 800,000 distinct CDR3 sequences, about 32% seen once. The specimen was blood. These receptors were collected from a woman aged 80 or older in good health.

This clonotype was found a few times. The V call is TRBV29-1, the J call TRBJ1-1; possibly TRBD1 for D (5 bases). Between the trimmed V and J ends, which lost 7 bases and 5 bases, there was a span of 14 bases. The CDR3 totals 12 residues. CDR1 and CDR2 from the germline V gene are SQVTM and ANQGSEA. The CDR3 protein is CSGRLGGTEAFF. CDR3 coding DNA: TGCAGCGGGAGGCTGGGGGGAACTGAAGCTTTCTTT. Drawing the rest from reference TRBV29-1 and TRBJ1-1, the complete variable domain is SAVISQKPSRDICQRGTSLTIQCQVDSQVTMMFWYRQQPGQSLTLIATANQGSEATYESGFVIDKFPISRPNLTFSTLTVSNMSPEDSSIYLCSGRLGGTEAFFGQGTRLTVV.

This clonotype has just a few counts. This may be a read error: a much more frequent sequence differs by one nucleotide. The chain recombines TRBV6-2 or TRBV6-3 with TRBJ2-7; D call uncertain. The CDR3 runs 13 residues. Germline V gives CDR1 MNHEY, CDR2 SVGEGT. CDR3 in DNA: TGTGCCAGCAGTTACTCTCCCCCCTACGAGCGGTACTTC. Its protein product is CASSYSPPYERYF.

The CDR3 reads CASSPLPGGANYEQYF. The CDR3 nucleotides read TGTGCCAGCAGCCCCCTCCCAGGGGGTGCGAATTACGAGCAGTACTTC. The chain joins TRBV9 to TRBJ2-7; 7 bases map to TRBD1. Germline V lookup: CDR1 SGDLS, CDR2 YYNGEE. V trimming: 4 bases; J trimming: 4 bases; junction bases outside the gene matches: 14. This CDR3 has 16 amino acids.

At least ten counts were recorded for this clonotype. The rearrangement uses TRBV5-1 and TRBJ2-5, with 11 nucleotides matching TRBD2. The germline gives CDR1 SGHRS, CDR2 YFSETQ. The CDR3 extends over 16 amino acids. Germline trimming cut 2 bases from V and 5 bases from J; bases unmatched to any gene: 8. CDR3 nucleotide sequence: TGCGCCAGCAGCTTTAATAGCGGGGGGGCCGGTGAGACCCAGTACTTC. It codes for CASSFNSGGAGETQYF.

This chain links TRBV2 with TRBJ1-1; no definite D call. The germline V gene has CDR1 SNHLY and CDR2 FYNNEI. The CDR3 runs 14 residues. The ends were cut back, 8 bases at V and 0 bases at J, with 13 bases in the middle. This chain's CDR3 is CASGATGLNTEAFF. The CDR3 nucleotides are TGTGCCAGCGGTGCTACTGGGTTGAACACTGAAGCTTTCTTT.

This chain joins TRBV4-1 and TRBJ1-2, with TRBD1 matching 9 bases. The CDR3 loop spans 16 amino acids. Trimming cost V 1 base and J 5 bases; bases outside gene matches: 8. Germline values: CDR1 MGHRA, CDR2 YSYEKL. The CDR3 reads CASSQGAGTGLYGYTF. CDR3 coding DNA: TGCGCCAGCAGCCAAGGTGCCGGGACAGGGCTATATGGCTACACCTTC.

This clonotype was seen a few times. V and J are TRBV27 and TRBJ2-2, with 11 bases fitting TRBD1. Trimming at V came to 5 bases and at J to 6 bases, leaving 8 bases not matched to a gene. CDR1 is MNHEY, CDR2 SMNVEV, per germline (reference sequence). The CDR3 covers 16 residues. For the CDR3, the DNA is TGTGCCAGCAGTCCAGGGACAGGGGGTTTCGCCGGGGAGCTGTTTTTT. This translates into CASSPGTGGFAGELFF.

This clonotype was seen many times. The chain links TRBV7-8 to TRBJ2-1, with 11 positions matching TRBD2. The length of the CDR3 is 15 residues. Trimming cost V 5 bases and J 7 bases; bases outside gene matches: 7. Germline CDR1 and CDR2: SGHVS and FQNEAQ. The CDR3 region is CASSIPGLAVNEQFF. In DNA, the CDR3 is TGTGCCAGCAGCATTCCGGGACTAGCGGTAAATGAGCAGTTCTTC.

At least ten counts were recorded for this clonotype. The chain links TRBV5-5 to TRBJ1-1; 11 positions agree with TRBD1. This CDR3 is built from 14 residues. In germline, CDR1 is SGHKS, CDR2 YYEKEE (reference sequence). Trimming cost V 7 bases and J 5 bases; bases outside gene matches: 7. The CDR3 loop is CASGQGARRTEAFF. DNA of the CDR3: TGTGCCAGCGGACAGGGGGCCCGGAGGACTGAAGCTTTCTTT.

Many counts were recorded for this clonotype. The V and J genes are TRBV28 and TRBJ2-4; D is ambiguous. With 5 bases removed from V and 9 bases from J, the gap between germline ends came to 20 bases. This CDR3 is built from 15 residues. Germline assignment: CDR1 MDHEN and CDR2 SYDVKM. Written as DNA, the CDR3 is TGTGCCAGCAGTAACGATCCGGCCTCCCGCGGCATTCAGTACTTC. Its protein is CASSNDPASRGIQYF.

The rearrangement joins TRBV18 to TRBJ1-2; weak D call: TRBD1 (6 bases). The V gene lost 8 bases and the J gene lost 4 bases, with 11 bases spanning the gap. Per germline, CDR1 KGHSH and CDR2 LQKENI. The CDR3 contains 12 residues. As DNA, the CDR3 is TGTGCCAGCGGACAGCCCCGCTATGGCTACACCTTC. This encodes CASGQPRYGYTF.

The rearrangement links TRBV10-2 to TRBJ1-2; D call uncertain. The germline V and J ends were trimmed by 4 bases and 2 bases, with 11 bases remaining between them. The CDR3 loop spans 14 amino acids. Germline V lookup: CDR1 WSHSY, CDR2 SAAADI. This chain's CDR3 is CASSVSVANYGYTF. DNA of the CDR3: TGCGCCAGCAGTGTGTCAGTCGCGAACTATGGCTACACCTTC.

This clonotype was seen many times. V and J are TRBV24-1 and TRBJ2-7; 9 bases map to TRBD2. Germline V gives CDR1 KGHDR, CDR2 SFDVKD. V was clipped by 0 bases and J by 5 bases; unmatched bases: 4. The CDR3 extends over 15 amino acids. CDR3 bases: TGTGCCACCAGTGATTTGGCGGGGGGGCCCAACGAGCAGTACTTC. Residues: CATSDLAGGPNEQYF.

This chain uses TRBV20-1 with TRBJ2-2; tentative D call: TRBD2 (6 bases). V gave up 0 bases and J gave up 8 bases, with 13 bases separating them. CDR1 is DFQATT and CDR2 is SNEGSKA in the germline V gene (reference sequence). CDR3 length: 14 residues. Written as DNA, the CDR3 is TGCAGTGCTAGAGATAGTACTAGCTATGGGGAGCTGTTTTTT. Translating gives CSARDSTSYGELFF.

The gene calls are TRBV20-1 and TRBJ1-5; D gene uncertain. The CDR3 totals 12 residues. Per the germline V gene, CDR1 is DFQATT and CDR2 is SNEGSKA (reference sequence). The ends were cut back, 3 bases at V and 6 bases at J, with 9 bases in the middle. The CDR3 protein is CSASRGPQPQHF. In nucleotides, the CDR3 is TGCAGTGCTAGCCGCGGTCCTCAGCCCCAGCATTTT.

This clonotype was recorded a few times. The rearrangement uses TRBV9 and TRBJ2-1; TRBD2 matches 8 bases. The V gene's germline CDR1 is SGDLS and CDR2 YYNGEE. V lost 5 bases to trimming and J lost 0 bases; unmatched junction nucleotides: 10. This CDR3 has 17 residues. The CDR3 is CASSPANGGGSYNEQFF. The CDR3 coding sequence is TGTGCCAGCAGTCCGGCTAACGGGGGGGGCTCCTACAATGAGCAGTTCTTC.

This clonotype was seen at least ten times. This sequence joins TRBV28 and TRBJ2-3; 12 nucleotides align to TRBD2. CDR3 length: 16 residues. The germline V gene encodes CDR1 MDHEN and CDR2 SYDVKM. The V and J ends lost 6 bases and 2 bases, in that order; junction bases with no gene match: 6. The CDR3 DNA sequence: TGTGCCAGCAGCGTCGGACTAGCGGGGAACACAGATACGCAGTATTTT. Translating gives CASSVGLAGNTDTQYF.

V gene TRBV7-2 combines with J gene TRBJ2-1, with 8 bases lining up with TRBD2. The V gene's germline CDR1 is SGHTA and CDR2 FQGNSA. After removal of 5 bases from V and 10 bases from J, the junction contained 19 bases not matched to a gene. The CDR3 is 17 residues long. CDR3 region: CASSQAGRATIPAEQFF. CDR3 sequence (DNA): TGTGCCAGCAGCCAGGCCGGGAGGGCCACAATACCGGCGGAGCAGTTCTTC. Drawing the rest from reference TRBV7-2 and TRBJ2-1, the complete variable domain is GAGVSQSPSNKVTEKGKDVELRCDPISGHTALYWYRQSLGQGLEFLIYFQGNSAPDKSGLPSDRFSAERTGGSVSTLTIQRTQQEDSAVYLCASSQAGRATIPAEQFFGPGTRLTVL.

This chain links TRBV20-1 with TRBJ1-2; D might be TRBD1 (6 bases). Germline loops: CDR1 DFQATT, CDR2 SNEGSKA (reference sequence). The CDR3 consists of 13 residues. V shed 5 bases and J shed 4 bases, with 14 bases lying between them. CDR3 region: CSAGGALGYGYTF. The CDR3 nucleotides are TGCAGTGCTGGGGGGGCGCTAGGCTATGGCTACACCTTC.

This clonotype has only a few counts. Since a much larger clone is just one base distant, this may be a read error. V usage is TRBV2 and J usage is TRBJ2-5; TRBD2 agrees at 13 bases. The CDR3 runs to 15 residues. The V gene's germline CDR1 is SNHLY and CDR2 FYNNEI. V shed 5 bases, J shed 11 bases, and the junction held 11 bases outside the gene matches. The CDR3 protein is CASSKGLAGYNEQYF. In DNA form, the CDR3 reads TGTGCCAGCAGTAAGGGACTAGCGGGGTACAATGAGCAGTACTTC. The entire variable domain, with the rest obtained from reference TRBV2 and TRBJ2-5, is as follows: EPEVTQTPSHQVTQMGQEVILRCVPISNHLYFYWYRQILGQKVEFLVSFYNNEISEKSEIFDDQFSVERPDGSNFTLKIRSTKLEDSAMYFCASSKGLAGYNEQYFGPGTRLLVL.

In the case of this clonotype: A much larger clone sits a single nucleotide away, making a read error possible. J is TRBJ1-6 and V is TRBV6-2 or TRBV6-3; the D is unclear. Looked up from germline, CDR1 is MNHEY and CDR2 is SVGEGT. V lost 5 bases to trimming and J lost 2 bases, with 13 bases between them. The length of the CDR3 is 16 residues. CDR3 DNA sequence: TGTGCCAGCAGTCCCGGTTGGAGCGCCTATAATTCACCCCTCCACTTT. Translation: CASSPGWSAYNSPLHF.

This clonotype appeared many times. This may be a read error, as it is one base from a much larger clone. The rearrangement uses TRBV12-3 or TRBV12-4 and TRBJ2-3; the D call may be TRBD1 or TRBD2 (5 bases each). CDR3 length equals 18 residues. CDR3 sequence: CASSLGIGTRGRTDAQYF. The CDR3 nucleotides read TGTGCCAGCAGTTTAGGGATTGGTACTAGGGGTCGCACAGATGCGCAGTATTTT.

The V call is TRBV20-1, the J call TRBJ2-4; D ambiguous. Matching the DNA end better, TRBJ2-7 makes the J call doubtful. This CDR3 region has 13 residues. Germline V gene sequence: CDR1 DFQATT, CDR2 SNEGSKA (reference sequence). CDR3 sequence (DNA): TGCAGTGCTAGACCCGGGCTGGACTACGAGCAGTACTTC. It specifies CSARPGLDYEQYF.

In this sample, this clonotype turned up many times. This chain links TRBV6-5 with TRBJ2-3; tentative D call: TRBD1 (6 bases). With 5 bases removed from V and 7 bases from J, the gap between germline ends came to 10 bases. The CDR3 sequence is 12 residues long. Germline V gene sequence: CDR1 MNHEY, CDR2 SVGAGI. CDR3 region: CASSTRGNTQYF. In DNA form, the CDR3 reads TGTGCCAGCAGTACCAGGGGAAATACGCAGTATTTT.

The chain has TRBV6-2 or TRBV6-3 and TRBJ1-2; 9 nucleotides align to TRBD1. The CDR3 is 11 amino acids. The germline V gene encodes CDR1 MNHEY and CDR2 SVGEGT. J lost 6 bases, V lost 9 bases, and 2 bases had no gene match. CDR3 in DNA: TGTGCCAGTAGGGACAGGGATGGCTACACCTTC. It translates to CASRDRDGYTF.

This clonotype was observed a few times. J is TRBJ1-5 and V is TRBV30; possibly TRBD1 for D (5 bases). Trimming removed 3 bases from V and 2 bases from J, with 11 bases in between. The CDR3 spans 14 residues. Germline CDR1 is GTSNPN and CDR2 is SVGIG (reference sequence). The CDR3 sequence: CAWSPGMGNQPQHF. DNA of the CDR3: TGTGCCTGGAGCCCAGGGATGGGCAATCAGCCCCAGCATTTT.